The source of this T cell receptor delta chain is a study of gamma-delta chains in newborns, infants, children. Study overall: Microbial exposure reportedly drives polyclonal innate γδ T cell expansion after birth.

The CDR3 length is 19 residues. Germline CDR1 reads GEAIGNYY; CDR2 reads EKD. After removal of 0 bases from V and 0 bases from J, the junction contained 14 bases not matched to a gene. TCRdb re-called the reads with CATT. The table has over 5,500 delta-chain clones, about 11% seen once; the top ten hold about 7.1%. A few counts support this clone. The sample was blood. The V and J genes are TRDV2 and TRDJ1; 8 nucleotides match TRDD3. The TCR comes from a child who was a newborn, infant or young child, either healthy, febrile or measles-vaccinated (not recorded which). The CDR3 region is CACDTLSRTGGDDTDKLIF. In nucleotides, the CDR3 is TGTGCCTGTGACACCCTATCCCGTACTGGGGGGGACGACACCGATAAACTCATCTTT.